These 25 T cell receptor beta chains came from one sample sequenced in a study of shared clonotypes between healthy human individuals. TCRdb keeps only in-frame clones here, not all; method: immunoSEQ multiplex PCR. The sample includes 110,000 or so clones, around 71% of them seen just once. The sequenced sample consisted of memory CD8+ T cells sorted from blood. As to subset: CD45RO+ cells pooled with CCR7-negative TemRA cells. The receptors derive from a woman aged 25 to 39 in good health.

The chain links TRBV6-1 to TRBJ1-1; unclear D gene. The CDR3 has 15 residues. From germline, CDR1 is MNHNS and CDR2 SASEGT. Trimming removed 3 bases at V and 1 base at J, with 12 bases between. In DNA form, the CDR3 reads TGTGCCAGCAGTGAGGGAGAGGAGGGGAACACTGAAGCTTTCTTT. Its protein product is CASSEGEEGNTEAFF.

The sample holds a few counts of this clone. This rearrangement joins TRBV28 to TRBJ2-2; D is unclear. The CDR3 runs 14 residues. Germline assignment: CDR1 MDHEN and CDR2 SYDVKM. V lost 3 bases and J lost 1, with 6 bases in between. The CDR3 loop is CASSFERNTGELFF. CDR3 coding DNA: TGTGCCAGCAGTTTTGAGAGGAACACCGGGGAGCTGTTTTTT. The variable domain in full, with the rest retrieved from reference TRBV28 and TRBJ2-2, is DVKVTQSSRYLVKRTGEKVFLECVQDMDHENMFWYRQDPGLGLRLIYFSYDVKMKEKGDIPEGYSVSREKKERFSLILESASTNQTSMYLCASSFERNTGELFFGEGSRLTVL.

The chain couples TRBV28 to TRBJ1-1; the match to TRBD1 covers 7 bases. Trimming cost V 6 bases and J 2 bases; bases outside gene matches: 6. The CDR3 is 14 residues long. Germline CDR1 reads MDHEN; CDR2 reads SYDVKM. In DNA form, the CDR3 reads TGTGCCAGCAGCCCAGGGGGAGAAAACACTGAAGCTTTCTTT. Translating gives CASSPGGENTEAFF.

The chain uses TRBV9 and TRBJ2-1; D tentatively fits TRBD1 or TRBD2 (5 bases each). CDR1 SGDLS and CDR2 YYNGEE come from the germline V gene. This CDR3 spans 15 amino acids. V was pared by 4 bases and J by 4 bases, with 15 bases between. The DNA of the CDR3 is TGTGCCAGCAGCCCCGGGACCACACCGTACAATGAGCAGTTCTTC. Protein product: CASSPGTTPYNEQFF.

V is TRBV30 and J is TRBJ2-3; 12 bases match TRBD2. After removal of 4 bases from V and 2 bases from J, the junction contained 4 bases not matched to a gene. Per the germline V gene, CDR1 is GTSNPN and CDR2 is SVGIG (reference sequence). This CDR3 comprises 15 residues. CDR3 DNA: TGTGCCTGGAAGGGACTAGCGGGTTTCACAGATACGCAGTATTTT. This sequence encodes CAWKGLAGFTDTQYF.

Concerning this clone itself: The same CDR3 is also encoded by other DNA sequences in this sample. The genes are TRBV13 and TRBJ1-1; D gene uncertain. The CDR3 is made up of 13 amino acids. Germline V gene data show CDR1 as PRHDT and CDR2 as FYEKMQ (reference sequence). Trimming took 5 bases from V and 1 from J, leaving 8 bases between them. CDR3 coding DNA: TGTGCCAGCAGCCCGGGCCAGAACACTGAAGCTTTCTTT. The encoded protein is CASSPGQNTEAFF.

In regard to this clone: This sample includes further DNA sequences coding for the same CDR3. The chain is built from TRBV7-3 and TRBJ2-2; D call uncertain. V dropped 5 bases and J dropped 4 bases, with 5 bases sitting between them. The CDR3 is 12 residues long. Germline CDR1 reads SGHTA; CDR2 reads FQGTGA. In DNA, the CDR3 is TGTGCCAGCAGCCTTGCCACCGGGGAGCTGTTTTTT. Protein sequence: CASSLATGELFF.

This clone was seen ten or more times. This chain joins TRBV23-1 and TRBJ2-7, with D possibly being TRBD2 (7 bases). TRBV23-1 is an ORF, with its function uncertain. The CDR3 is made up of 16 amino acids. V lost 7 bases, J lost 2 bases, and 21 bases lay in between. The CDR3 sequence: CASTTKGGTEAYEQYF. The DNA for the CDR3 is TGCGCCAGCACCACAAAGGGGGGGACGGAGGCCTACGAGCAGTACTTC.

The rearrangement joins TRBV14 to TRBJ1-5; weak D call: TRBD1 (6 bases). V was cut by 4 bases and J by 7 bases, with 11 bases left in between. Germline values: CDR1 SGHDN, CDR2 FVKESK. There are 13 residues in the CDR3. This CDR3 reads CASSLTGWQPQHF. The CDR3 DNA follows: TGTGCCAGCAGCCTTACAGGGTGGCAGCCCCAGCATTTT.

The J gene is TRBJ1-5, the V gene TRBV4-2, with 7 nucleotides matching TRBD1. The ends lost 0 bases at V and 2 bases at J; junction bases unmatched: 7. The CDR3 extends over 17 amino acids. The V gene's germline CDR1 is LGHNA and CDR2 YNFKEQ. This chain's CDR3 is CASSQDTQGHGNQPQHF. In DNA form, the CDR3 reads TGTGCCAGCAGCCAAGACACACAGGGGCATGGCAATCAGCCCCAGCATTTT.

The genes are TRBV6-1 and TRBJ1-1, with D possibly being TRBD1 (6 bases). Germline V gene sequence: CDR1 MNHNS, CDR2 SASEGT. V was cut by 5 bases and J by 5 bases, with 15 bases left in between. This CDR3 is built from 14 residues. The CDR3 coding sequence is TGTGCCAGCAGTCAAACCAGGGGTGGAACTGAAGCTTTCTTT. This translates into CASSQTRGGTEAFF.

The V and J genes are TRBV6-5 and TRBJ2-7, with TRBD2 as a possible D gene (6 bases). Germline assignment: CDR1 MNHEY and CDR2 SVGAGI. The germline V and J ends were trimmed by 8 bases and 3 bases, with 17 bases remaining between them. The CDR3 contains 14 residues. The CDR3 region has the DNA TGTGCCAGCGGATTGGGGGGAACAGGCTACGAGCAGTACTTC. It yields the protein CASGLGGTGYEQYF.

This clone was found a few times. The V gene is TRBV11-2, the J gene TRBJ2-3, with TRBD1 matching over 7 bases. V lost 5 bases, J lost 4 bases, and 12 bases stayed unmatched. CDR1 is SGHAT, CDR2 FQNNGV, per germline. The CDR3 length is 16 residues. Here the CDR3 reads CASSTVQGTSSDTQYF. The CDR3 coding sequence is TGTGCCAGCAGCACCGTACAGGGGACCTCTTCAGATACGCAGTATTTT.

This clone was seen a single time. J is TRBJ2-5 and V is TRBV23-1, with 8 nucleotides matching TRBD1. TRBV23-1 is an ORF for which the function is uncertain. Trimming at V came to 7 bases and at J to 11 bases, leaving 15 bases not matched to a gene. This CDR3 is built from 14 residues. CDR3 in DNA: TGCGCCAGCAACGTGGGCAGGGGGCTAGGTGAGCAGTACTTC. It encodes CASNVGRGLGEQYF.

The chain links TRBV5-8 to TRBJ2-7, with no clear D. Germline CDR1 SGHTS, CDR2 YDEGEE. The length of the CDR3 is 13 residues. Trimming shortened V by 3 bases and J by 0 bases, and 7 bases separated the two germline ends. CDR3 amino acids: CASSSDFSYEQYF. For the CDR3, the DNA is TGTGCCAGCAGCTCAGACTTCTCCTACGAGCAGTACTTC. Complete variable domain (other parts from reference TRBV5-8 and TRBJ2-7): EAGVTQSPTHLIKTRGQQATLRCSPISGHTSVYWYQQALGLGLQFLLWYDEGEERNRGNFPPRFSGRQFPNYSSELNVNALELEDSALYLCASSSDFSYEQYFGPGTRLTVT.

The rearrangement uses TRBV11-2 and TRBJ1-2; possible D gene TRBD1, 5 bases. CDR3 length: 18 amino acids. Per germline, CDR1 SGHAT and CDR2 FQNNGV. V dropped 1 base and J dropped 8 bases, with 26 bases sitting between them. The CDR3 protein is CASSLGRGYSSRDLGYTF. The CDR3 region has the DNA TGTGCCAGCAGCTTAGGTCGGGGGTACAGTTCTCGGGATTTGGGCTACACCTTC.

The J gene is TRBJ1-4, the V gene TRBV28; 10 nucleotides match TRBD1. With V trimmed by 6 bases and J by 5 bases, 6 bases remained unmatched. The CDR3 has 15 residues. CDR1 and CDR2 from the germline V gene are MDHEN and SYDVKM. As DNA, the CDR3 is TGTGCCAGCAGCAGTGACAGGGGGCTGAATGAAAAACTGTTTTTT. It codes for CASSSDRGLNEKLFF.

The count of this clone is one. V and J are TRBV27 and TRBJ2-1; no clear D gene. The CDR3 runs 13 residues. Germline-derived CDR1 and CDR2 are MNHEY and SMNVEV (reference sequence). The V end lost 4 bases, the J end lost 6 bases, and 10 bases lay between the germline ends. The CDR3 sequence: CASSSNLGNEQFF. CDR3 nucleotide sequence: TGTGCCAGCAGTTCCAACCTGGGCAATGAGCAGTTCTTC.

The chain combines TRBV10-1 with TRBJ2-7; TRBD2 is a possible D gene (5 bases). Trimming shortened V by 7 bases and J by 2 bases, and 9 bases separated the two germline ends. This CDR3 has 12 amino acids. Germline V gives CDR1 WNHNN, CDR2 SYGVQD (reference sequence). The CDR3 region is CASTSGPYEQYF. The DNA for the CDR3 is TGCGCCAGCACCAGCGGCCCCTACGAGCAGTACTTC.

This clone was seen ten or more times. This sequence joins TRBV28 and TRBJ1-6; D remains unclear. The CDR3 is 17 amino acids. Between the trimmed V and J ends, which lost 3 bases and 12 bases, there was a span of 24 bases. Germline V gene data show CDR1 as MDHEN and CDR2 as SYDVKM. CDR3 nucleotide sequence: TGTGCCAGCAGTTTCCAGGTAATTGGGAGCCCAGGTTTACCCCTCCACTTT. Its protein product is CASSFQVIGSPGLPLHF.

V gene TRBV15 combines with J gene TRBJ2-7; D ambiguous. The CDR3 contains 14 residues. The ends were cut back, 0 bases at V and 0 bases at J, with 6 bases in the middle. Germline assignment: CDR1 LNHNV and CDR2 YYDKDF (reference sequence). CDR3 sequence reads: CATSRDPVSYEQYF. The DNA for the CDR3 is TGTGCCACCAGCAGAGATCCAGTCTCCTACGAGCAGTACTTC.

This chain uses TRBV30 with TRBJ1-1; D gene ambiguous. The CDR3 loop spans 13 amino acids. Germline V gene lookup returns CDR1 GTSNPN and CDR2 SVGIG (reference sequence). V was cut by 4 bases and J by 3 bases, with 12 bases left in between. The CDR3 region is CAWTSQPHTEAFF. CDR3 bases: TGTGCCTGGACTTCCCAACCCCACACTGAAGCTTTCTTT. The whole variable domain, remainder taken from reference TRBV30 and TRBJ1-1, is SQTIHQWPATLVQPVGSPLSLECTVEGTSNPNLYWYRQAAGRGLQLLFYSVGIGQISSEVPQNLSASRPQDRQFILSSKKLLLSDSGFYLCAWTSQPHTEAFFGQGTRLTVV.

This clone appeared a few times. The V and J genes are TRBV5-4 and TRBJ2-7, with D unclear. This CDR3 spans 12 amino acids. CDR1 is SGHNT, CDR2 YYREEE, per germline (reference sequence). V was clipped by 3 bases and J by 3 bases, with 7 bases between them. The CDR3 nucleotides read TGTGCCAGCAGCTCGCTGGACTACGAGCAGTACTTC. This sequence encodes CASSSLDYEQYF.

This clone has just a few counts. The sample has other DNA sequences that encode this CDR3 too. CDR3 amino acids: CASSVAGGSDTQYF. CDR3 DNA sequence: TGTGCCAGCAGCGTAGCGGGAGGTTCGGATACGCAGTATTTT. The chain is built from TRBV9 and TRBJ2-3; 7 nucleotides align to TRBD2. The CDR3 covers 14 residues. The trim removed 0 bases at V and 6 bases at J, leaving 4 bases unmatched. CDR1 and CDR2 (germline): SGDLS, YYNGEE. The complete variable domain, with remaining parts taken from reference TRBV9 and TRBJ2-3, reads DSGVTQTPKHLITATGQRVTLRCSPRSGDLSVYWYQQSLDQGLQFLIQYYNGEERAKGNILERFSAQQFPDLHSELNLSSLELGDSALYFCASSVAGGSDTQYFGPGTRLTVL.

In its sample, this clone was seen many times. This chain uses TRBV6-1 with TRBJ1-1; D not certain. Germline lookup yields CDR1 MNHNS and CDR2 SASEGT. This CDR3 contains 15 residues. Trimming shortened V by 1 base and J by 0 bases, and 9 bases separated the two germline ends. The CDR3: CASSEDRTVNTEAFF. The CDR3 nucleotides read TGTGCCAGCAGTGAAGACCGCACAGTGAACACTGAAGCTTTCTTT.